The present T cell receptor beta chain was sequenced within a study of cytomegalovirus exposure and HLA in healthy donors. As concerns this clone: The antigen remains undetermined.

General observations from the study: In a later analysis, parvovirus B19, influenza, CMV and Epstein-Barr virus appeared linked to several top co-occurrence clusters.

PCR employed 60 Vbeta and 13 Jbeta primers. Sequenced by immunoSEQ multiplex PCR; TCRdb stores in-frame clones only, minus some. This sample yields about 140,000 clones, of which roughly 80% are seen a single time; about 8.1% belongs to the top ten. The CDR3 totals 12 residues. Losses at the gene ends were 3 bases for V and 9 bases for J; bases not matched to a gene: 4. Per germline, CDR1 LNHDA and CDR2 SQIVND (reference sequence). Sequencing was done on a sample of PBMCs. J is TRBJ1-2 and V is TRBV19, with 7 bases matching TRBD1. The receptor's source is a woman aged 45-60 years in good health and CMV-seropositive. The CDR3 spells CASSIRGQRYTF. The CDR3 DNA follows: TGTGCCAGTAGTATTAGGGGACAGCGCTACACCTTC.